A single sample is the source of the 29 T cell receptor beta chains below, sequenced in a study of blood T cell repertoires in COVID-19. Produced via immunoSEQ multiplex PCR; TCRdb's table is partial and in-frame only. Among just over 65,000 clones listed, roughly 85% were seen once. Sequences were obtained from peripheral blood. The source is a man aged 25 to 40 with acute or convalescent COVID-19.

V usage is TRBV30 and J usage is TRBJ1-6; D not resolved. The germline V gene has CDR1 GTSNPN and CDR2 SVGIG (reference sequence). V was trimmed by 8 bases and J by 10 bases, leaving 21 bases between them. The CDR3 is 14 residues long. CDR3 protein: CATSGGHPHSPLHF. In nucleotides, the CDR3 is TGTGCCACCTCGGGAGGCCATCCTCACTCACCCCTCCACTTT.

V gene TRBV19 combines with J gene TRBJ1-2; D might be TRBD1 (5 bases). Germline loops: CDR1 LNHDA, CDR2 SQIVND (reference sequence). V lost 4 bases to trimming and J lost 4 bases, with 13 bases between them. This CDR3 region has 14 residues. As DNA, the CDR3 is TGTGCCAGTAGTAGCCCGGGACTACCCTATGGCTACACCTTC. This gives the protein CASSSPGLPYGYTF.

V gene TRBV24-1 combines with J gene TRBJ2-3, with D perhaps matching TRBD1 (7 bases). The CDR3 consists of 13 residues. CDR1 is KGHDR and CDR2 is SFDVKD in the germline V gene. V lost 9 bases to trimming and J lost 2 bases, with 11 bases between them. For the CDR3, the DNA is TGTGCCACCGCAGGGGGACTCACAGATACGCAGTATTTT. Its translation: CATAGGLTDTQYF.

The DNA for the CDR3 is TGCGCCAGCAGCTTGGCCGGGCTCCCGGGATCAGATACGCAGTATTTT. It is translated as CASSLAGLPGSDTQYF. J is TRBJ2-3 and V is TRBV5-1; perhaps TRBD2 as D (5 bases). The CDR3 length is 16 residues. Germline V gene lookup returns CDR1 SGHRS and CDR2 YFSETQ. V lost 0 bases, J lost 4 bases, and 15 bases lay in between.

The chain employs TRBV24-1 and TRBJ1-2, with 9 bases aligning to TRBD1. The V gene end was trimmed by 3 bases and the J gene end by 3 bases; junction bases not matched to a gene: 4. From germline, CDR1 is KGHDR and CDR2 SFDVKD. There are 15 residues in the CDR3. The chain's CDR3 is CATSDRTGEDYGYTF. For the CDR3, the DNA is TGTGCCACCAGTGATCGGACAGGGGAAGACTATGGCTACACCTTC.

The chain combines TRBV21-1 with TRBJ2-7; the DNA was not used to check the table's D call, TRBD2. TRBV21-1 counts as a pseudogene. The CDR3 extends over 16 amino acids. The CDR3 spells CASSKGRLAGAYEQYF. The CDR3 region has the DNA TGTGCCAGCAGCAAAGGGAGACTAGCGGGAGCTTACGAGCAGTACTTC.

The chain combines TRBV7-8 with TRBJ1-5, with a weak D call TRBD1 (5 bases). The CDR3 totals 15 residues. Trimming shortened V by 5 bases and J by 6 bases, and 17 bases separated the two germline ends. Germline V gives CDR1 SGHVS, CDR2 FQNEAQ. In DNA form, the CDR3 reads TGTGCCAGCAGCAGATCCGAAGGCGGGACTCAGCCCCAGCATTTT. It codes for CASSRSEGGTQPQHF.

This sequence joins TRBV10-3 and TRBJ2-7, with D possibly being TRBD2 (5 bases). Germline CDR1 is ENHRY and CDR2 is SYGVKD. V lost 11 bases and J lost 6, with 20 bases in between. The CDR3 spans 13 residues. The CDR3 DNA follows: TGTGCCTCTCAAGGGAGCGGCCGCTCCGAGCAGTACTTC. Protein sequence: CASQGSGRSEQYF.

The chain joins TRBV5-8 to TRBJ2-1; TRBD1 is a possible D gene (5 bases). The CDR3 loop spans 16 amino acids. Trimming pared 4 bases from V and 1 base from J, leaving 15 bases between. CDR1 is SGHTS and CDR2 is YDEGEE in the germline V gene. CDR3 sequence reads: CASSGNRRQSYNEQFF. CDR3 coding DNA: TGTGCCAGCAGCGGGAACCGGAGACAGTCCTACAATGAGCAGTTCTTC.

A few counts support this clone. The chain has TRBV6-5 and TRBJ2-7; TRBD1 matches 9 bases. The CDR3 runs 14 residues. V gave up 3 bases and J gave up 5 bases; unmatched junction bases: 5. The germline V gene has CDR1 MNHEY and CDR2 SVGAGI. This CDR3 reads CASSYDRGTDEQYF. The CDR3 DNA is TGTGCCAGCAGTTATGACAGGGGGACCGACGAGCAGTACTTC.

V and J are TRBV7-9 and TRBJ2-2; 9 bases align to TRBD1. With V trimmed by 4 bases and J by 5 bases, 5 bases remained unmatched. Germline values: CDR1 SEHNR, CDR2 FQNEAQ (reference sequence). CDR3 length: 15 amino acids. This CDR3 is CASSSRQGVTGELFF. The CDR3 nucleotides read TGTGCCAGCAGCTCTCGACAGGGGGTGACCGGGGAGCTGTTTTTT.

The CDR3, as DNA: TGTGCCAGCAGCCTCGCCGGACAGCAGGGTGAAAAACTGTTTTTT. Its translation is CASSLAGQQGEKLFF. The rearrangement uses TRBV28 and TRBJ1-4; D may be TRBD1 (6 bases). CDR1 and CDR2 (germline): MDHEN, SYDVKM. The CDR3 loop spans 15 amino acids. Trimming removed 6 bases at V and 7 bases at J, with 18 bases between.

The rearrangement joins TRBV5-1 to TRBJ2-1; TRBD2 matches 7 bases. V lost 0 bases to trimming and J lost 2 bases; unmatched junction nucleotides: 8. Germline V gene lookup returns CDR1 SGHRS and CDR2 YFSETQ. CDR3 length: 17 amino acids. The CDR3 protein is CASSLVTGRMTYNEQFF. CDR3 bases: TGCGCCAGCAGCTTGGTTACCGGGAGGATGACCTACAATGAGCAGTTCTTC.

The rearrangement uses TRBV19 and TRBJ2-3; 7 nucleotides match TRBD2. The CDR3 is 16 amino acids. The V and J ends lost 6 bases and 8 bases, in that order; junction bases with no gene match: 17. Germline values: CDR1 LNHDA, CDR2 SQIVND (reference sequence). CDR3: CASSSPGGEATGTQYF. CDR3 bases: TGTGCCAGTAGCTCCCCGGGGGGAGAGGCTACGGGTACGCAGTATTTT.

The chain recombines TRBV6-5 with TRBJ2-5, with 7 positions matching TRBD1. CDR3 length equals 13 residues. Looked up from germline, CDR1 is MNHEY and CDR2 is SVGAGI. After removal of 5 bases from V and 4 bases from J, the junction contained 4 bases not matched to a gene. The CDR3 nucleotides are TGTGCCAGCAGTAGGGGGCTTGGAGAGACCCAGTACTTC. Translating gives CASSRGLGETQYF.

This clone was observed once. The CDR3 DNA reads TGTGCCAGCAGCCCGCGACATGGGGAGCAGTACTTC. Translating it yields CASSPRHGEQYF. V usage is TRBV7-8 and J usage is TRBJ2-7; D call uncertain. Trimming removed 5 bases from V and 7 bases from J, with 12 bases in between. CDR1 is SGHVS, CDR2 FQNEAQ, per germline. This CDR3 region has 12 residues.

The chain carries TRBV24-1 and TRBJ2-1, with TRBD2 matching 10 bases. Germline CDR1 is KGHDR and CDR2 is SFDVKD. This CDR3 has 13 residues. V lost 7 bases to trimming and J lost 9 bases; unmatched junction nucleotides: 5. In DNA, the CDR3 is TGTGCCACCAGCTCCGGGACTAGCGTTGAGCAGTTCTTC. This codes for CATSSGTSVEQFF.

The V and J genes are TRBV28 and TRBJ1-1; D is undetermined. The CDR3 sequence is 11 residues long. CDR1 and CDR2 (germline): MDHEN, SYDVKM. CDR3 region: CASRGNTEAFF. Here the CDR3 DNA reads TGTGCTTCACGGGGAAACACTGAAGCTTTCTTT.

This chain links TRBV6-2 or TRBV6-3 with TRBJ2-7; D gene uncertain. The CDR3 spans 13 residues. Germline V gives CDR1 MNHEY, CDR2 SVGEGT. Trimming pared 2 bases from V and 2 bases from J, leaving 7 bases between. The CDR3 coding sequence is TGTGCCAGCAGTTACCTGTCCGCCTACGAGCAGTACTTC. Protein: CASSYLSAYEQYF.

V and J are TRBV24-1 and TRBJ2-7, with TRBD2 identical over 14 bases. The germline V gene has CDR1 KGHDR and CDR2 SFDVKD. The CDR3 loop spans 14 amino acids. V gave up 5 bases and J gave up 5 bases; unmatched junction bases: 1. The DNA for the CDR3 is TGTGCCACCAGTGCGGGACTAGCGGGAGACGAGCAGTACTTC. Protein: CATSAGLAGDEQYF.

This clone has a handful of counts. The chain carries TRBV28 and TRBJ1-6, with 7 bases that match TRBD1. Germline V gene lookup returns CDR1 MDHEN and CDR2 SYDVKM. This CDR3 comprises 14 residues. Losses at the gene ends were 5 bases for V and 8 bases for J; bases not matched to a gene: 6. This chain's CDR3 is CASSLQGEYSPLHF. CDR3 coding DNA: TGTGCCAGCAGTCTCCAGGGGGAGTATTCACCCCTCCACTTT.

V gene TRBV10-2 combines with J gene TRBJ1-1; D perhaps matches TRBD1 (5 bases). Trimming left V 5 bases short and J 0 bases short, with 13 bases between. This CDR3 is 15 amino acids long. Germline-derived CDR1 and CDR2 are WSHSY and SAAADI. The CDR3 DNA reads TGCGCCAGCAGTCAAGCAGGGTTACTGAACACTGAAGCTTTCTTT. Encoded protein: CASSQAGLLNTEAFF.

The V call is TRBV4-2, the J call TRBJ1-1; the D is unclear. CDR3 length equals 14 residues. V lost 1 base and J 8 bases, leaving 14 bases between the germline ends. Germline values: CDR1 LGHNA, CDR2 YNFKEQ. Written as DNA, the CDR3 is TGTGCCAGCAGCCAAGTAGGAGCCGTAGAGGAAGCTTTCTTT. Translation gives CASSQVGAVEEAFF.

The V call is TRBV30, the J call TRBJ2-1; weak D call: TRBD1 (6 bases). V was clipped by 5 bases and J by 6 bases, with 11 bases between them. Per germline, CDR1 GTSNPN and CDR2 SVGIG (reference sequence). The CDR3 has 12 residues. The CDR3 reads CAWLQGINEQFF. In DNA form, the CDR3 reads TGTGCCTGGTTACAGGGAATCAATGAGCAGTTCTTC.

This chain uses TRBV29-1 with TRBJ2-1; D call uncertain. Germline assignment: CDR1 SQVTM and CDR2 ANQGSEA. CDR3 length: 13 residues. Trimming removed 4 bases at V and 0 bases at J, with 7 bases between. This chain's CDR3 is CSVVAFSYNEQFF. The CDR3 nucleotides are TGCAGCGTTGTGGCCTTCTCCTACAATGAGCAGTTCTTC.

The rearrangement uses TRBV3-1 (or the pseudogene TRBV3-2) and TRBJ1-4; tentative D call: TRBD1 (5 bases). The length of the CDR3 is 14 residues. V gave up 0 bases and J gave up 7 bases, with 9 bases separating them. CDR1 is LGHDT and CDR2 is YNNKEL in the germline V gene (reference sequence). In nucleotides, the CDR3 is TGTGCCAGCAGCCAAGACAGGGTGTTTGAAAAACTGTTTTTT. Amino acids: CASSQDRVFEKLFF.

The J gene is TRBJ2-5, the V gene TRBV7-7; TRBD1 matches at 9 bases. This CDR3 contains 17 residues. The germline V gene encodes CDR1 SSHAT and CDR2 FNYEAQ (reference sequence). V gave up 5 bases and J gave up 5 bases; unmatched junction bases: 15. This chain's CDR3 is CASSPPPGQGIVETQYF. The CDR3 DNA reads as TGTGCCAGCAGCCCTCCTCCGGGACAGGGCATCGTGGAGACCCAGTACTTC.

This sequence joins TRBV2 and TRBJ1-2; D possibly corresponds to TRBD1 (5 bases). The V and J ends lost 8 bases and 6 bases respectively, with 22 bases between them. CDR1 is SNHLY and CDR2 is FYNNEI in the germline V gene. This CDR3 is 15 amino acids long. The CDR3 spells CASGPRRGKKDGYTF. CDR3 nucleotide sequence: TGTGCCAGCGGACCTAGGAGGGGAAAAAAGGATGGCTACACCTTC. Supplemented by reference TRBV2 and TRBJ1-2, the full variable domain reads EPEVTQTPSHQVTQMGQEVILRCVPISNHLYFYWYRQILGQKVEFLVSFYNNEISEKSEIFDDQFSVERPDGSNFTLKIRSTKLEDSAMYFCASGPRRGKKDGYTFGSGTRLTVV.

This sequence joins TRBV7-2 and TRBJ2-2; 7 bases align to TRBD2. Trimming removed 4 bases from V and 6 bases from J; junction bases left unmatched: 8. Germline V gene sequence: CDR1 SGHTA, CDR2 FQGNSA. CDR3 size: 15 residues. CDR3 residues: CASSWGGSGAGELFF. In DNA, the CDR3 is TGTGCCAGCAGCTGGGGCGGGAGCGGGGCCGGGGAGCTGTTTTTT.